The T cell receptor beta chain described here comes from a study of beta chain features in type 1 diabetes. Study findings and constraints: All four CD4+ subsets from Type 1 diabetes patients carried moderately but significantly shorter TCRB CDR3s.

Sequenced material consisted of expressed TCRB transcripts (all of the isolated RNA was reverse transcribed). Sequencing was performed with immunoSEQ multiplex PCR; in TCRdb, only in-frame clones are kept and a portion is missing. The sample records approximately 250,000 clones, 9.5% to 13% being singletons. Trimming left V 6 bases short and J 0 bases short, with 8 bases between. The CDR3 length is 13 residues. Germline CDR1 MNHEY, CDR2 SMNVEV (reference sequence). Details on this clone: Its antigen remains unknown.

The J gene is TRBJ1-1, the V gene TRBV27, with D maybe TRBD1 (5 bases). This receptor was obtained from a man aged 30 to 39 with type 1 diabetes. The sequencing sample was made of naive CD4+ T cells from blood. This chain's CDR3 is CASRTTVNTEAFF. The CDR3 nucleotides read TGTGCCAGCAGGACGACAGTGAACACTGAAGCTTTCTTT.